These 24 T cell receptor beta chains share one sample of origin, sequenced in a study of T-cell memory formation after mild COVID-19. Using its own MiXCR run on the 5' RACE reads, TCRdb lists one record per CDR3 protein. The sample carries more than 250,000 distinct CDR3 sequences, over 15% recorded once. Material: PBMCs or a T cell subset sorted from them (not recorded which). These receptors all stem from a man between 18 and 35 years old who had mild COVID-19 (a few samples of this study predate the infection). Cell type and time point are not known.

The CDR3 loop reads CASTVGDGGHETQYF. In DNA form, the CDR3 reads TGTGCCAGCACCGTTGGGGACGGAGGTCATGAGACCCAGTACTTC. V usage is TRBV11-2 and J usage is TRBJ2-5; either TRBD1 or TRBD2 may fit D (5 bases each). The germline V and J ends were trimmed by 7 bases and 5 bases, with 20 bases remaining between them. There are 15 residues in the CDR3. Germline loops: CDR1 SGHAT, CDR2 FQNNGV.

This clonotype was detected a few times. V is TRBV9 and J is TRBJ1-1, with D unresolved. CDR1 is SGDLS, CDR2 YYNGEE, per germline. Trimming removed 0 bases from V and 3 bases from J, with 6 bases in between. The length of the CDR3 is 13 residues. The CDR3 coding sequence is TGTGCCAGCAGCGTAGCGTGGGACACTGAAGCTTTCTTT. It yields the protein CASSVAWDTEAFF.

This clonotype has only a few counts. J is TRBJ2-3 and V is TRBV5-1; 9 nucleotides align to TRBD1. The CDR3 runs 16 residues. The V gene end was trimmed by 0 bases and the J gene end by 4 bases; junction bases not matched to a gene: 6. Germline CDR1 SGHRS, CDR2 YFSETQ. CDR3 residues: CASSLDGTGSADTQYF. The CDR3, as DNA: TGCGCCAGCAGCTTGGACGGGACAGGGTCGGCAGATACGCAGTATTTT.

The rearrangement uses TRBV18 and TRBJ1-6; D possibly corresponds to TRBD1 (6 bases). Germline CDR1 is KGHSH and CDR2 is LQKENI. The length of the CDR3 is 15 residues. V was cut by 2 bases and J by 6 bases, with 11 bases left in between. CDR3 nucleotide sequence: TGTGCCAGCTCACCAAACAGGGAAATTAATTCACCCCTCCACTTT. Translation: CASSPNREINSPLHF.

The rearrangement links TRBV10-3 to TRBJ2-1, with D unclear. Trimming pared 10 bases from V and 4 bases from J, leaving 14 bases between. The CDR3 spans 13 residues. The germline gives CDR1 ENHRY, CDR2 SYGVKD. CDR3 DNA sequence: TGTGCCACTCTCCCCGAGGAGTACAATGAGCAGTTCTTC. Encoded protein: CATLPEEYNEQFF.

This clonotype was detected a few times. V is TRBV15 and J is TRBJ1-5; D might be TRBD1 (5 bases). The V end was cut by 0 bases, the J end by 2 bases, with 20 bases between. Germline V gives CDR1 LNHNV, CDR2 YYDKDF (reference sequence). The CDR3 covers 19 residues. CDR3 in DNA: TGTGCCACCAGCAGAGACTCCGGGACTACCCTGGGGGGCAATCAGCCCCAGCATTTT. It translates to CATSRDSGTTLGGNQPQHF.

This clonotype turned up a few times. The J gene is TRBJ2-5, the V gene TRBV20-1; D is undetermined. The CDR3 is 11 amino acids. CDR1 is DFQATT and CDR2 is SNEGSKA in the germline V gene (reference sequence). V was clipped by 6 bases and J by 5 bases, with 10 bases between them. The CDR3 loop reads CSASPGETQYF. The CDR3 DNA sequence: TGCAGTGCCAGCCCGGGCGAGACCCAGTACTTC.

CDR3 region: CASSIGRQGYNEQFF. In DNA, the CDR3 is TGTGCCAGCAGCATTGGGCGGCAGGGATACAATGAGCAGTTCTTC. The chain joins TRBV5-5 to TRBJ2-1; tentative D call: TRBD1 (5 bases). V was pared by 4 bases and J by 4 bases, with 15 bases between. Looked up from germline, CDR1 is SGHKS and CDR2 is YYEKEE (reference sequence). The CDR3 is 15 amino acids.

This clonotype occurred a few times. This rearrangement joins TRBV20-1 to TRBJ2-5; D not certain. V lost 0 bases and J 12 bases, leaving 11 bases between the germline ends. Germline values: CDR1 DFQATT, CDR2 SNEGSKA (reference sequence). The CDR3 extends over 11 amino acids. The CDR3 spells CSARDYGRKYF. Here the CDR3 DNA reads TGCAGTGCTAGAGATTACGGCAGGAAGTACTTC.

This chain connects TRBV10-3 to TRBJ2-7; D gene ambiguous. CDR3 size: 16 residues. Germline CDR1 ENHRY, CDR2 SYGVKD. V lost 0 bases to trimming and J lost 2 bases, with 14 bases between them. The CDR3 bases are TGTGCCATCAGTGAGTCAGAACAGATTGGTACCTACGAGCAGTACTTC. Residues: CAISESEQIGTYEQYF.

The chain links TRBV10-1 to TRBJ2-3; no clear D gene. There are 15 residues in the CDR3. The germline CDR1 and CDR2 sequences are WNHNN and SYGVQD (reference sequence). Trimming removed 3 bases from V and 4 bases from J, with 14 bases in between. The CDR3 sequence is CASSDPRVAADTQYF. The CDR3 coding sequence is TGCGCCAGCAGTGACCCCCGTGTTGCGGCAGATACGCAGTATTTT.

The V and J genes are TRBV7-2 and TRBJ1-2; no reliable D call. V lost 5 bases, J lost 8 bases, and 21 bases lay in between. This CDR3 region has 15 residues. CDR1 is SGHTA, CDR2 FQGNSA, per germline. DNA for the CDR3: TGTGCCAGCAGCCCCCTAGGTCTTACGGGTGGAGGCTACACCTTC. Translating it yields CASSPLGLTGGGYTF.

This chain uses TRBV4-3 with TRBJ2-5, with 9 bases lining up with TRBD2. CDR1 is LGHNA, CDR2 YSLEER, per germline. This CDR3 has 16 residues. The V segment lost 1 base and the J segment 1 base; nucleotides outside the gene matches: 4. The CDR3, as DNA: TGCGCCAGCAGCCAAGGCTTGGGACTAGCCCAAGAGACCCAGTACTTC. Translated, it gives CASSQGLGLAQETQYF.

The chain combines TRBV20-1 with TRBJ1-4, with 7 bases lining up with TRBD1. The CDR3 is 12 residues long. J gave up 8 bases and V 6 bases, and 6 bases lay outside the gene matches. In germline, CDR1 is DFQATT, CDR2 SNEGSKA (reference sequence). The CDR3 nucleotides read TGCAGTGCCCCGGACAGGAGGGAAAAACTGTTTTTT. Encoded protein: CSAPDRREKLFF.

This clonotype appeared many times. The J gene is TRBJ2-5, the V gene TRBV12-3 or TRBV12-4; D is tentatively TRBD1 or TRBD2 (6 bases each). The CDR3 is 14 amino acids. Trimming stripped 5 bases from V and 5 bases from J, with 15 bases between. The CDR3 is CASSPRGAGETQYF. In DNA form, the CDR3 reads TGTGCCAGCAGTCCTAGGGGGGCCGGGGAGACCCAGTACTTC.

V is TRBV7-6 and J is TRBJ2-7; D not certain. There are 14 residues in the CDR3. From germline, CDR1 is SGHVS and CDR2 FNYEAQ. V dropped 5 bases and J dropped 6 bases, with 17 bases sitting between them. CDR3 protein: CASSARLWSGEQYF. The CDR3 nucleotides read TGTGCCAGCAGCGCCCGGTTGTGGTCGGGCGAGCAGTACTTC.

This clonotype was picked up a small number of times. As DNA, the CDR3 is TGTGCCAGCAGCCCCCGGGGCAGGGGAGGGGTTCAGCCCCAGCATTTT. Protein: CASSPRGRGGVQPQHF. The chain uses TRBV7-8 and TRBJ1-5, with D possibly matching TRBD1 (6 bases). V lost 5 bases and J 6 bases, leaving 20 bases between the germline ends. Germline V CDR1 and CDR2: SGHVS, FQNEAQ. CDR3 length: 16 amino acids.

This chain connects TRBV4-2 to TRBJ1-2, with 7 positions matching TRBD1. Germline values: CDR1 LGHNA, CDR2 YNFKEQ. The CDR3 consists of 14 residues. J was trimmed by 5 bases and V by 0 bases; bases with no gene match: 3. The CDR3 loop reads CASSQEFRGYGYTF. CDR3 nucleotides: TGTGCCAGCAGCCAAGAGTTCAGGGGGTATGGCTACACCTTC.

The rearrangement links TRBV4-1 to TRBJ1-5; D may be TRBD1 (6 bases). CDR1 and CDR2 (germline): MGHRA, YSYEKL. Trimming cost V 1 base and J 1 base, with 8 bases left between them. This CDR3 region has 15 residues. CDR3 amino acids: CASSQVGGSNQPQHF. The CDR3 region has the DNA TGCGCCAGCAGCCAAGTAGGGGGAAGCAATCAGCCCCAGCATTTT.

CDR3 sequence: CASSEGMNTEAFF. The CDR3 region has the DNA TGTGCCAGCAGTGAAGGGATGAACACTGAAGCTTTCTTT. This chain connects TRBV2 to TRBJ1-1; D is undetermined. Trimming took 1 base from V and 0 from J, leaving 3 bases between them. Germline V gene lookup returns CDR1 SNHLY and CDR2 FYNNEI. CDR3 length equals 13 residues.

This clonotype appeared a few times. The chain employs TRBV5-1 and TRBJ2-7; D is perhaps TRBD1 (6 bases). This CDR3 comprises 15 residues. The germline V gene has CDR1 SGHRS and CDR2 YFSETQ. V was shortened by 2 bases and J by 3 bases, with 15 bases between the two germline ends. Written as DNA, the CDR3 is TGCGCCAGCAGCTTCCAAGGCGCAGGGGACTACGAGCAGTACTTC. Amino acids: CASSFQGAGDYEQYF.

The V gene is TRBV20-1, the J gene TRBJ1-6; TRBD1 agrees at 7 bases. Trimming removed 6 bases from V and 3 bases from J; junction bases left unmatched: 5. The CDR3 contains 14 residues. Germline-derived CDR1 and CDR2 are DFQATT and SNEGSKA (reference sequence). The chain's CDR3 is CSALGQNYNSPLHF. Here the CDR3 DNA reads TGCAGTGCCCTGGGACAGAACTATAATTCACCCCTCCACTTT.

The chain uses TRBV6-5 and TRBJ2-2; possibly TRBD1 for D (5 bases). Germline V gene lookup returns CDR1 MNHEY and CDR2 SVGAGI. Trimming cost V 7 bases and J 3 bases, with 24 bases left between them. The CDR3 contains 18 residues. For the CDR3, the DNA is TGTGCCAGCAAACTTCAATATCAGGGTCGCGTCGACACCGGGGAGCTGTTTTTT. Translated: CASKLQYQGRVDTGELFF.

The V call is TRBV6-5, the J call TRBJ2-3, with 8 nucleotides matching TRBD1. J gave up 7 bases and V 6 bases, and 6 bases lay outside the gene matches. The length of the CDR3 is 13 residues. CDR1 and CDR2 from the germline V gene are MNHEY and SVGAGI. The CDR3: CASRRQGWNTQYF. As DNA, the CDR3 is TGTGCCAGCAGGAGACAGGGGTGGAATACGCAGTATTTT.